The 29 T cell receptor beta chains listed next were all sequenced from one sample in a study of blood T cell repertoires in COVID-19. Assay used: immunoSEQ multiplex PCR; TCRdb lists only in-frame clones, some missing. The data contain roughly 120,000 clones, around three quarters of them singletons. The sample was peripheral blood. These receptors were collected from a woman aged 60-75 years with acute or convalescent COVID-19.

This clone was counted between two and nine times. This sequence joins TRBV7-3 and TRBJ2-5; 9 bases map to TRBD2. Germline values: CDR1 SGHTA, CDR2 FQGTGA. V lost 2 bases and J lost 5; bases outside the gene matches: 6. The CDR3 is 15 residues long. The CDR3 is CASSLGSSGEETQYF. The CDR3 nucleotides are TGTGCCAGCAGCTTAGGGTCTAGCGGGGAGGAGACCCAGTACTTC.

J is TRBJ2-1 and V is TRBV7-2, with 12 bases matching TRBD2. Losses at the gene ends were 4 bases for V and 8 bases for J; bases not matched to a gene: 9. The V gene's germline CDR1 is SGHTA and CDR2 FQGNSA. The CDR3 loop spans 16 amino acids. This chain's CDR3 is CASSWSSSGGADEQFF. The CDR3 coding sequence is TGTGCCAGCAGCTGGTCCTCTAGCGGGGGGGCCGATGAGCAGTTCTTC.

This clone was observed many times. The rearrangement uses TRBV5-1 and TRBJ1-6, with TRBD1 matching 10 bases. The length of the CDR3 is 18 residues. CDR1 and CDR2 from the germline V gene are SGHRS and YFSETQ. Trimming removed 0 bases from V and 3 bases from J; junction bases left unmatched: 6. The CDR3 is CASSLGSGTGVYNSPLHF. The CDR3 DNA reads as TGCGCCAGCAGCTTGGGTTCCGGGACAGGGGTCTATAATTCACCCCTCCACTTT.

The rearrangement uses TRBV3-1 (or the pseudogene TRBV3-2) and TRBJ1-1, with TRBD1 matching over 11 bases. The CDR3 is 19 residues long. Germline V gives CDR1 LGHDT, CDR2 YNNKEL (reference sequence). V lost 4 bases and J lost 0; bases outside the gene matches: 13. The CDR3, as DNA: TGTGCCAGCAGCCGACGGAAAGGGACAGGGGGGACCATGAACACTGAAGCTTTCTTT. Translated, it gives CASSRRKGTGGTMNTEAFF.

The rearrangement links TRBV5-1 to TRBJ2-4, with 9 bases identical to TRBD1. This CDR3 contains 15 residues. Trimming took 4 bases from V and 6 from J; bases not matched to a gene: 8. CDR1 is SGHRS and CDR2 is YFSETQ in the germline V gene. CDR3 protein: CASSIQGAIGNIQYF. The DNA of the CDR3 is TGCGCCAGCAGCATACAGGGGGCGATTGGAAACATTCAGTACTTC. The complete variable domain, with remaining parts taken from reference TRBV5-1 and TRBJ2-4, reads KAGVTQTPRYLIKTRGQQVTLSCSPISGHRSVSWYQQTPGQGLQFLFEYFSETQRNKGNFPGRFSGRQFSNSRSEMNVSTLELGDSALYLCASSIQGAIGNIQYFGAGTRLSVL.

The chain is built from TRBV7-8 and TRBJ1-6; D may be TRBD1 (5 bases). Trimming stripped 0 bases from V and 6 bases from J, with 15 bases between. The germline V gene encodes CDR1 SGHVS and CDR2 FQNEAQ. This CDR3 contains 17 residues. CDR3 loop: CASSLASAGYSNSPLHF. The DNA of the CDR3 is TGTGCCAGCAGCTTAGCATCTGCAGGGTACAGTAATTCACCCCTCCACTTT.

This chain connects TRBV30 to TRBJ1-6; tentatively, D is TRBD1 (5 bases). Between the trimmed V and J ends, which lost 1 base and 7 bases, there was a span of 8 bases. CDR3 length: 13 amino acids. CDR1 and CDR2 (germline): GTSNPN, SVGIG (reference sequence). CDR3: CAWSAPGNSPLHF. CDR3 coding DNA: TGTGCCTGGAGTGCCCCAGGGAATTCACCCCTCCACTTT.

The chain employs TRBV2 and TRBJ1-2, with TRBD1 identical over 7 bases. Germline-derived CDR1 and CDR2 are SNHLY and FYNNEI. The CDR3 length is 14 residues. V was clipped by 4 bases and J by 4 bases; unmatched bases: 6. Here the CDR3 reads CASSVGGGGYGYTF. The DNA of the CDR3 is TGTGCCAGCAGTGTAGGGGGCGGAGGCTATGGCTACACCTTC.

This clone was observed at least ten times. J is TRBJ1-2 and V is TRBV28, with D perhaps matching TRBD1 (6 bases). This CDR3 comprises 16 residues. Germline assignment: CDR1 MDHEN and CDR2 SYDVKM. V was pared by 6 bases and J by 0 bases, with 17 bases between. The CDR3 reads CASRLPLGQSNYGYTF. The CDR3 DNA is TGTGCCAGCAGACTCCCCCTAGGACAGTCTAACTATGGCTACACCTTC.

This clone was detected only a few times. The chain combines TRBV27 with TRBJ1-4; the D gene is possibly TRBD1 (5 bases). Trimming took 5 bases from V and 4 from J, leaving 17 bases between them. Per the germline V gene, CDR1 is MNHEY and CDR2 is SMNVEV (reference sequence). CDR3 length equals 16 residues. The CDR3 DNA reads as TGTGCCAGCAGTCCCTTAAGTCTCGGGGGTAATGAAAAACTGTTTTTT. Residues: CASSPLSLGGNEKLFF.

This clone was seen only once. CDR3 coding DNA: TGTGCCAGCAGTTTCAGGGAAAACTATGGCTACACCTTC. As protein: CASSFRENYGYTF. The genes are TRBV6-5 and TRBJ1-2; D perhaps matches TRBD1 (5 bases). The germline CDR1 and CDR2 sequences are MNHEY and SVGAGI. V was clipped by 4 bases and J by 2 bases, with 8 bases between them. The CDR3 has 13 amino acids.

This clone was observed once. The chain joins TRBV3-1 (or the pseudogene TRBV3-2) to TRBJ1-1, with no clear D. V was shortened by 4 bases and J by 4 bases, with 13 bases between the two germline ends. From germline, CDR1 is LGHDT and CDR2 YNNKEL (reference sequence). The CDR3 has 14 residues. CDR3 sequence reads: CASSLGSSSTEAFF. In DNA, the CDR3 is TGTGCCAGCAGCCTTGGATCTAGCAGCACTGAAGCTTTCTTT.

The chain has TRBV7-9 and TRBJ1-6; D is unclear. CDR3 length equals 14 residues. With 7 bases removed from V and 5 bases from J, the gap between germline ends came to 12 bases. The germline V gene encodes CDR1 SEHNR and CDR2 FQNEAQ (reference sequence). The CDR3 nucleotides read TGTGCCAGCACGCGGAGGTCTGATAATTCACCCCTCCACTTT. It encodes CASTRRSDNSPLHF.

The rearrangement links TRBV28 to TRBJ1-5, with a weak D call TRBD1 (6 bases). Germline V CDR1 and CDR2: MDHEN, SYDVKM. The CDR3 contains 12 residues. V was cut by 11 bases and J by 4 bases, with 12 bases left in between. In DNA, the CDR3 is TGTGCCGGCAAACAGGGAAATCAGCCCCAGCATTTT. Translated, it gives CAGKQGNQPQHF.

This chain uses TRBV7-8 with TRBJ2-7; 7 bases match TRBD1. The CDR3 is 15 residues long. The germline V gene encodes CDR1 SGHVS and CDR2 FQNEAQ. V shed 5 bases, J shed 7 bases, and the junction held 14 bases outside the gene matches. The CDR3 loop reads CASSRDREPLIEQYF. In DNA, the CDR3 is TGTGCCAGCAGCCGAGACAGGGAGCCCCTGATTGAGCAGTACTTC.

The chain carries TRBV12-3 or TRBV12-4 and TRBJ1-2; no clear D gene. This CDR3 has 13 residues. V lost 6 bases and J 9 bases, leaving 17 bases between the germline ends. In DNA form, the CDR3 reads TGTGCCAGCAGAGGCCCGTGGGCGACGAGCTACACCTTC. Translated: CASRGPWATSYTF.

This rearrangement joins TRBV29-1 to TRBJ1-1; TRBD1 aligns across 10 bases. Germline assignment: CDR1 SQVTM and CDR2 ANQGSEA. V was pared by 7 bases and J by 1 base, with 3 bases of the junction left unmatched. The CDR3 is 13 amino acids. CDR3 nucleotides: TGCAGCGGCCGGACAGGGGGGAACACTGAAGCTTTCTTT. This translates into CSGRTGGNTEAFF.

This clone was seen just once. The chain uses TRBV7-3 and TRBJ2-1; 11 bases line up with TRBD1. CDR1 and CDR2 from the germline V gene are SGHTA and FQGTGA. This CDR3 is built from 16 residues. The ends lost 5 bases at V and 7 bases at J; junction bases unmatched: 10. The CDR3 DNA follows: TGTGCCAGCAGCCTCACCGGGACAGGGGGTAGTAATGAGCAGTTCTTC. Protein product: CASSLTGTGGSNEQFF.

The chain has TRBV28 and TRBJ2-6, with 12 bases fitting TRBD2. The CDR3 is 22 amino acids. Germline lookup yields CDR1 MDHEN and CDR2 SYDVKM. Trimming removed 6 bases from V and 2 bases from J; junction bases left unmatched: 20. The CDR3 DNA reads as TGTGCCAGCAGACCTAGCGGGGGGGCTCGGGCAAACCTGGGAACTGGGGCCAACGTCCTGACTTTC. It is translated as CASRPSGGARANLGTGANVLTF.

V is TRBV30 and J is TRBJ2-7; 7 nucleotides agree with TRBD2. The V gene's germline CDR1 is GTSNPN and CDR2 SVGIG (reference sequence). The length of the CDR3 is 14 residues. The V gene end was trimmed by 0 bases and the J gene end by 1 base; junction bases not matched to a gene: 3. The CDR3 loop reads CAWSVRAGSYEQYF. For the CDR3, the DNA is TGTGCCTGGAGTGTACGAGCGGGATCCTACGAGCAGTACTTC.

The chain combines TRBV18 with TRBJ1-4, with a possible D match to TRBD1 (6 bases). Trimming left V 1 base short and J 3 bases short, with 18 bases between. This CDR3 comprises 18 residues. CDR1 and CDR2 (germline): KGHSH, LQKENI. CDR3 protein: CASSPLVSGAGANEKLFF. The CDR3 nucleotides read TGTGCCAGCTCACCACTCGTTTCAGGGGCGGGAGCTAATGAAAAACTGTTTTTT.

This clone occurred a few times. Other DNA sequences in the sample encode the same CDR3. The chain has TRBV12-3 or TRBV12-4 and TRBJ1-3; 7 bases map to TRBD1. Trimming at V came to 9 bases and at J to 1 base, leaving 3 bases not matched to a gene. The CDR3 contains 13 residues. DNA for the CDR3: TGTGCCAGTACACAGGGGTCTGGAAACACCATATATTTT. This encodes CASTQGSGNTIYF.

The V call is TRBV27, the J call TRBJ2-1, with 7 bases aligning to TRBD1. There are 17 residues in the CDR3. Germline CDR1 reads MNHEY; CDR2 reads SMNVEV (reference sequence). V trimming: 5 bases; J trimming: 2 bases; junction bases outside the gene matches: 12. CDR3 loop: CASSIYASGTAYNEQFF. In nucleotides, the CDR3 is TGTGCCAGCAGTATTTACGCCTCCGGGACAGCCTACAATGAGCAGTTCTTC.

The J gene is TRBJ1-4, the V gene TRBV6-1; 7 bases are shared with TRBD1. This CDR3 has 15 residues. V lost 1 base and J lost 8; bases outside the gene matches: 7. Germline-derived CDR1 and CDR2 are MNHNS and SASEGT. CDR3 DNA sequence: TGTGCCAGCAGTGAAGGAACAGGGGAAACAGAAAAACTGTTTTTT. Its translation: CASSEGTGETEKLFF.

This chain connects TRBV6-2 or TRBV6-3 to TRBJ1-5; D is unresolved. CDR1 MNHEY and CDR2 SVGEGT come from the germline V gene. The length of the CDR3 is 13 residues. Deletions cut 3 bases from V and 7 bases from J, with 10 bases between. CDR3 sequence (DNA): TGTGCCAGCAGTTATGTACCCCGGCAGCCCCAGCATTTT. This gives the protein CASSYVPRQPQHF.

This clone was seen only once. This sequence joins TRBV5-1 and TRBJ2-7; D is possibly TRBD1 (5 bases). The CDR3 totals 14 residues. V dropped 2 bases and J dropped 0 bases, with 9 bases sitting between them. The germline gives CDR1 SGHRS, CDR2 YFSETQ. The DNA of the CDR3 is TGCGCCAGCAGCTTACAGGCCGACTCCTACGAGCAGTACTTC. Its protein product is CASSLQADSYEQYF.

This clone was counted ten times or more. The chain carries TRBV2 and TRBJ2-7; 9 nucleotides align to TRBD1. With V trimmed by 5 bases and J by 3 bases, 2 bases remained unmatched. This CDR3 comprises 13 residues. The germline CDR1 and CDR2 sequences are SNHLY and FYNNEI. CDR3 bases: TGTGCCAGCAGTAGGACAGGGGTCTACGAGCAGTACTTC. This gives the protein CASSRTGVYEQYF. The full variable domain, completed using reference TRBV2 and TRBJ2-7, is EPEVTQTPSHQVTQMGQEVILRCVPISNHLYFYWYRQILGQKVEFLVSFYNNEISEKSEIFDDQFSVERPDGSNFTLKIRSTKLEDSAMYFCASSRTGVYEQYFGPGTRLTVT.

Only one count was recorded for this clone. The V and J genes are TRBV5-1 and TRBJ2-7, with D maybe TRBD1 (6 bases). The V and J ends lost 4 bases and 0 bases respectively, with 11 bases between them. The CDR3 spans 14 residues. Germline V lookup: CDR1 SGHRS, CDR2 YFSETQ. The CDR3 nucleotides are TGCGCCAGCAGCATCCAGGGGTCCTCCTACGAGCAGTACTTC. Translated: CASSIQGSSYEQYF.

The table lists this clone with a few counts. Other DNA sequences in this specimen translate into the identical CDR3. CDR3 nucleotides: TGTGCCAGCAGCTTAGGACAGGGAGCGACAGATACGCAGTATTTT. It is translated as CASSLGQGATDTQYF. The rearrangement links TRBV11-2 to TRBJ2-3; 7 bases are shared with TRBD1. J was trimmed by 3 bases and V by 1 base; bases with no gene match: 4. There are 15 residues in the CDR3. CDR1 SGHAT and CDR2 FQNNGV come from the germline V gene.